This T cell receptor (beta chain) emerged from a study of blood T cell repertoires in COVID-19. This clone was detected only once. V dropped 3 bases and J dropped 3; count of bases not matched to a gene: 4. This CDR3 comprises 14 residues. Germline loops: CDR1 MNHEY, CDR2 SMNVEV (reference sequence). Clones were sequenced by immunoSEQ multiplex PCR, and TCRdb holds only the in-frame ones, with some missing. The data contain about 93,000 clones, roughly 90% of them singletons. The V and J genes are TRBV27 and TRBJ1-2; 7 nucleotides align to TRBD1. The sample was peripheral blood. The TCR was taken from a man aged 50-60 years with acute or convalescent COVID-19. The CDR3 DNA follows: TGTGCCAGCAGTTTGACAGGGTCTCACTATGGCTACACCTTC. This codes for CASSLTGSHYGYTF.